The clone carrying this TCR beta chain was counted between two and nine times. No antigen is known for it. Healthy Caucasian donors formed the entire cohort. CDR1 and CDR2 (germline): MNHNS, SASEGT. The trim removed 6 bases at V and 4 bases at J, leaving 14 bases unmatched. The CDR3 covers 17 residues. This specimen belongs to a study of identical twins. General study results and limits: Zero-insertion analyses could be partly confounded by invariant MAIT and iNKT cells. Out-of-frame TCR alpha sharing observed in monozygotic twins exceeded model estimates.

TCRdb called the 5' RACE reads again in MiXCR, with one record for every CDR3 protein. The data show nearly 650,000 distinct CDR3 sequences, roughly 7.1% seen once. These same records also appear under a second study, on yellow fever vaccine responses in identical twins. That work contributes: Each twin's T cell response to the vaccine was reported to look partly convergent and partly personalized.

The receptor's source is a woman under 30 in good health. The specimen was PBMCs. The chain joins TRBV6-1 to TRBJ1-2, with 10 bases lining up with TRBD1. CDR3 protein: CASRTDYGQGERYGYTF. CDR3 DNA sequence: TGTGCCAGCAGAACCGACTACGGACAGGGGGAACGCTATGGCTACACCTTC.